These 18 T cell receptor beta chains were all obtained from the same sample, sequenced in a study of blood T cells in healthy people across ages. Using a J-beta primer mix together with a sample-barcoded 5' primer, a second PCR was run for roughly 7 to 12 cycles. Using its own MiXCR run on the 5' RACE reads, TCRdb lists one record per CDR3 protein. The sample has 1.2 million to 1.5 million distinct CDR3 sequences; roughly 40% are singletons. Input material: blood. These TCRs come from a woman aged 18-30 years in good health.

The chain employs TRBV6-1 and TRBJ2-1, with D possibly matching TRBD1 (6 bases). CDR1 and CDR2 from the germline V gene are MNHNS and SASEGT. The CDR3 extends over 15 amino acids. The V end lost 11 bases, the J end lost 9 bases, and 26 bases lay between the germline ends. CDR3 region: CAVRVRIGQGSEQFF. The DNA for the CDR3 is TGTGCCGTCAGGGTTCGGATCGGGCAGGGGAGTGAGCAGTTCTTC.

This clonotype was seen only a few times. This sequence joins TRBV25-1 and TRBJ1-2; D gene uncertain. This CDR3 region has 12 residues. Germline V gives CDR1 MGHDK, CDR2 SYGVNS. Trimming cost V 7 bases and J 10 bases, with 16 bases left between them. In DNA form, the CDR3 reads TGTGCCAGCACCCTCTGGGAGGGTCCCTACACCTTC. It translates to CASTLWEGPYTF.

This clonotype was observed a handful of times. The chain links TRBV6-1 to TRBJ2-7; the match to TRBD1 covers 7 bases. The CDR3 sequence is 14 residues long. Germline V gene data show CDR1 as MNHNS and CDR2 as SASEGT. V was pared by 8 bases and J by 0 bases, with 7 bases of the junction left unmatched. The CDR3 spells CASLGAGGSYEQYF. DNA of the CDR3: TGTGCCAGCCTGGGGGCAGGGGGCTCCTACGAGCAGTACTTC.

The genes are TRBV19 and TRBJ1-1; D gene unclear. The length of the CDR3 is 15 residues. Germline CDR1 reads LNHDA; CDR2 reads SQIVND (reference sequence). Trimming removed 4 bases at V and 8 bases at J, with 20 bases between. The CDR3 bases are TGTGCCAGTAGTAAACAAGCTCTGACCCTCCTGGAAGCTTTCTTT. It specifies CASSKQALTLLEAFF.

This chain uses TRBV4-1 with TRBJ2-3, with TRBD1 matching over 7 bases. The CDR3 length is 16 residues. The V segment lost 0 bases and the J segment 0 bases; nucleotides outside the gene matches: 3. Germline-derived CDR1 and CDR2 are MGHRA and YSYEKL. In nucleotides, the CDR3 is TGCGCCAGCAGCCAAGATTGGGACAGTAGCACAGATACGCAGTATTTT. Translated: CASSQDWDSSTDTQYF.

The chain uses TRBV11-2 and TRBJ2-4, with D maybe TRBD1 (6 bases). The J call is in doubt because the DNA end fits TRBJ2-7 better. The CDR3 consists of 16 residues. Looked up from germline, CDR1 is SGHAT and CDR2 is FQNNGV. CDR3 coding DNA: TGTGCCAGCAGCCAACCCGAGACAGGAATTCCCTACGAGCAGTACTTC. Translating gives CASSQPETGIPYEQYF.

Comment on this clonotype: Sequence at one end of the junction differs from germline and may be a read error. This chain uses TRBV6-1 with TRBJ1-4, with 8 bases matching TRBD1. The germline gives CDR1 MNHNS, CDR2 SASEGT. This CDR3 region has 16 residues. The DNA of the CDR3 is TGTGCCAGCAGAGAAGACCGACAGGGGTATAATGAAAAACTGTTTTTT. This encodes CASREDRQGYNEKLFF.

CDR3 amino acids: CASSRDRFSYNEQFF. The CDR3 DNA follows: TGTGCCAGCAGTCGGGACAGATTCTCCTACAATGAGCAGTTCTTC. J is TRBJ2-1 and V is TRBV2, with TRBD1 matching over 7 bases. This CDR3 is 15 amino acids long. V trimming: 5 bases; J trimming: 0 bases; junction bases outside the gene matches: 4. The germline V gene encodes CDR1 SNHLY and CDR2 FYNNEI.

This chain joins TRBV21-1 and TRBJ1-1. TRBV21-1 is a known pseudogene. CDR3 length: 11 amino acids. The CDR3 DNA follows: TGTGCCAGCAGCAAAACGAGTGGATCTTTCTTT. It yields the protein CASSKTSGSFF.

The chain carries TRBV7-9 and TRBJ1-2, with D possibly TRBD1 on 6 matching bases. The CDR3 sequence is 13 residues long. V was clipped by 5 bases and J by 7 bases, with 14 bases between them. The V gene's germline CDR1 is SEHNR and CDR2 FQNEAQ (reference sequence). The CDR3 DNA is TGTGCCAGCAGCCCAAACGAGGGGGTTGGCTACACCTTC. Amino acids: CASSPNEGVGYTF. Full variable domain (remainder filled in from reference TRBV7-9 and TRBJ1-2): DTGVSQNPRHKITKRGQNVTFRCDPISEHNRLYWYRQTLGQGPEFLTYFQNEAQLEKSRLLSDRFSAERPKGSFSTLEIQRTEQGDSAMYLCASSPNEGVGYTFGSGTRLTVV.

The rearrangement links TRBV3-1 to TRBJ2-7, with TRBD2 identical over 10 bases. Per germline, CDR1 LGHDT and CDR2 YNNKEL (reference sequence). J lost 6 bases, V lost 6 bases, and 8 bases had no gene match. The CDR3 sequence is 14 residues long. The CDR3: CASSALAGDLEQYF. CDR3 bases: TGTGCCAGCAGTGCCCTAGCGGGAGATCTCGAGCAGTACTTC.

The chain couples TRBV25-1 to TRBJ2-3; a weak D match, TRBD2 (5 bases). CDR1 MGHDK and CDR2 SYGVNS come from the germline V gene. V dropped 3 bases and J dropped 1 base, with 11 bases sitting between them. This CDR3 comprises 15 residues. DNA for the CDR3: TGTGCCAGCAGTGACCCCGCAGCGGGCACAGATACGCAGTATTTT. Protein: CASSDPAAGTDTQYF.

A single count supports this clonotype. The chain is built from TRBV12-3 or TRBV12-4 and TRBJ1-1; D gene unclear. The V end was cut by 0 bases, the J end by 5 bases, with 10 bases between. The CDR3 totals 14 residues. CDR3 amino acids: CASSLARVMTEAFF. The CDR3 bases are TGTGCCAGCAGTTTAGCAAGGGTAATGACTGAAGCTTTCTTT.

The chain carries TRBV19 and TRBJ2-5; 7 positions match TRBD1. Germline CDR1 LNHDA, CDR2 SQIVND (reference sequence). With 0 bases clipped from V and 1 base from J, the junction kept 5 bases outside the gene matches. This CDR3 has 16 amino acids. CDR3 residues: CASSIDPGQPQETQYF. The CDR3 DNA follows: TGTGCCAGTAGTATAGACCCGGGACAGCCCCAAGAGACCCAGTACTTC.

The chain has TRBV29-1 and TRBJ2-1, with TRBD2 matching over 13 bases. The junction had 5 bases not matched to a gene; V was cut back by 5 bases and J by 1 base. This CDR3 is built from 16 residues. Germline values: CDR1 SQVTM, CDR2 ANQGSEA. The CDR3: CSVRGTSGASYNEQFF. The CDR3 nucleotides read TGCAGCGTTAGGGGGACTAGCGGGGCGTCCTACAATGAGCAGTTCTTC.

This clonotype was seen more than once but under ten times. V and J are TRBV6-1 and TRBJ1-6, with D perhaps matching TRBD1 (6 bases). Trimming left V 6 bases short and J 4 bases short, with 19 bases between. The CDR3 covers 17 residues. Per germline, CDR1 MNHNS and CDR2 SASEGT. The CDR3 DNA is TGTGCCAGCAGGGAATCAGGGGCTATAACGTATAATTCACCCCTCCACTTT. Its translation is CASRESGAITYNSPLHF.

This chain joins TRBV28 and TRBJ2-5; D unclear. Germline V CDR1 and CDR2: MDHEN, SYDVKM. This CDR3 contains 11 residues. V shed 9 bases and J shed 5 bases, with 10 bases lying between them. In DNA form, the CDR3 reads TGTGCCAGGTCAAACTTGGAGACCCAGTACTTC. Translating it yields CARSNLETQYF.

This clonotype occurred many times. The genes are TRBV5-1 and TRBJ2-5; tentatively, D is TRBD1 or TRBD2 (6 bases each). The V end lost 0 bases, the J end lost 4 bases, and 19 bases lay between the germline ends. The CDR3 has 17 amino acids. Germline CDR1 and CDR2: SGHRS and YFSETQ. Here the CDR3 reads CASSLDLQGGRRETQYF. The CDR3 nucleotides are TGCGCCAGCAGCTTGGATCTACAGGGAGGCCGCAGAGAGACCCAGTACTTC.